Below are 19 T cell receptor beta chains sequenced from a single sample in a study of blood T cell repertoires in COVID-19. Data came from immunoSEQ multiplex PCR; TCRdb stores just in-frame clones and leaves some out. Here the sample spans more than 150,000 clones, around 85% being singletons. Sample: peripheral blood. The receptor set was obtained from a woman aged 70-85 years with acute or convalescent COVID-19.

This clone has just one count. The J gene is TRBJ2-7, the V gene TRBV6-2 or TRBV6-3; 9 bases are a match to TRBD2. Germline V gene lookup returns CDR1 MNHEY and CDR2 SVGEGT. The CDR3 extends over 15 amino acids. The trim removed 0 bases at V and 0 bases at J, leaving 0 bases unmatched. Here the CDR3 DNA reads TGTGCCAGCAGTTACTCGACTAGCGGCTCCTACGAGCAGTACTTC. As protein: CASSYSTSGSYEQYF.

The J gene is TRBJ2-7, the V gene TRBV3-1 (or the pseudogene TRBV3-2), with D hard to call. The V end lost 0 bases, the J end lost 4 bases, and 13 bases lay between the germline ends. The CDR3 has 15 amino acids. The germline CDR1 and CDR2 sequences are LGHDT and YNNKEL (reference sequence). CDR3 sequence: CASSQDRATPYEQYF. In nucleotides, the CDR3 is TGTGCCAGCAGCCAAGATCGAGCTACTCCTTACGAGCAGTACTTC.

The CDR3 region has the DNA TGCGCCAGTACGGGACAGGTCTACAATGAGCAGTTCTTC. Protein sequence: CASTGQVYNEQFF. This rearrangement joins TRBV10-2 to TRBJ2-1, with 8 bases matching TRBD1. The ends lost 9 bases at V and 3 bases at J; junction bases unmatched: 4. Looked up from germline, CDR1 is WSHSY and CDR2 is SAAADI. This CDR3 comprises 13 residues.

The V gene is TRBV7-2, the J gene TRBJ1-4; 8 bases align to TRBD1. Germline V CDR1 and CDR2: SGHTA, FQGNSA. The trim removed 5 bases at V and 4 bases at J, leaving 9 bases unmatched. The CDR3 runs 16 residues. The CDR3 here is CASSPWDRRGNEKLFF. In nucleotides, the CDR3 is TGTGCCAGCAGCCCGTGGGACAGGCGGGGTAATGAAAAACTGTTTTTT.

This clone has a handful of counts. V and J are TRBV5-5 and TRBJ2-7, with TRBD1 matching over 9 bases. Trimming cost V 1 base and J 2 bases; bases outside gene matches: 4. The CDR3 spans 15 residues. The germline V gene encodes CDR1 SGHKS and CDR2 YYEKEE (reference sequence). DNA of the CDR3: TGTGCCAGCAGCTTGCGGGGACAGGGTACCTACGAGCAGTACTTC. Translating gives CASSLRGQGTYEQYF.

The CDR3 here is CASTPRRRGGASGANVLTF. The CDR3 nucleotides read TGTGCCAGTACCCCCCGGCGGAGGGGGGGGGCCTCCGGGGCCAACGTCCTGACTTTC. The rearrangement links TRBV19 to TRBJ2-6, with D maybe TRBD2 (7 bases). The V end was cut by 7 bases, the J end by 4 bases, with 26 bases between. CDR3 length: 19 residues. Germline CDR1 reads LNHDA; CDR2 reads SQIVND (reference sequence).

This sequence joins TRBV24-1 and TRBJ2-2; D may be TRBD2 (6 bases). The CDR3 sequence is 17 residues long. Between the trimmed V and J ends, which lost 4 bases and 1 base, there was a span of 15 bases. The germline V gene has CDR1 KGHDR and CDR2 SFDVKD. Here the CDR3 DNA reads TGTGCCACCAGTGAACCCTACACCGGGGGGAACACCGGGGAGCTGTTTTTT. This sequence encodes CATSEPYTGGNTGELFF.

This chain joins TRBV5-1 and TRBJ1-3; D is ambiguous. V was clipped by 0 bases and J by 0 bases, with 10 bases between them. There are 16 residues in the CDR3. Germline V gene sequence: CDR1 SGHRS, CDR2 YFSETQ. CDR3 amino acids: CASSLGSDLSGNTIYF. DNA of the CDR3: TGCGCCAGCAGCTTGGGCTCAGATCTCTCTGGAAACACCATATATTTT.

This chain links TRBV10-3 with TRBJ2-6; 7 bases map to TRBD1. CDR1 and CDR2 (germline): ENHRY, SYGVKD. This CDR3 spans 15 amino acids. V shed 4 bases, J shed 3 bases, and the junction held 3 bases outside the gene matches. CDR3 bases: TGTGCCATCAGTGGACAGGGATTTGGGGCCAACGTCCTGACTTTC. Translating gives CAISGQGFGANVLTF.

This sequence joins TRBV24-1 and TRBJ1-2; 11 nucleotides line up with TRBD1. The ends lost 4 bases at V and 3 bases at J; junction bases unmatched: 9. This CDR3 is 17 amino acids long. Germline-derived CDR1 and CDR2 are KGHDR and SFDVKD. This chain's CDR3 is CATSDGQGASADYGYTF. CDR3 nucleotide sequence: TGTGCCACCAGTGACGGACAGGGGGCATCCGCGGACTATGGCTACACCTTC.

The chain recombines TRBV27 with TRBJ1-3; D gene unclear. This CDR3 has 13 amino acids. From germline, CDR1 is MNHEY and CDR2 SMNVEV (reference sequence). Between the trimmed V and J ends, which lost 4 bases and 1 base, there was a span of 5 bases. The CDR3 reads CASSYKSGNTIYF. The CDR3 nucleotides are TGTGCCAGCAGTTACAAATCTGGAAACACCATATATTTT.

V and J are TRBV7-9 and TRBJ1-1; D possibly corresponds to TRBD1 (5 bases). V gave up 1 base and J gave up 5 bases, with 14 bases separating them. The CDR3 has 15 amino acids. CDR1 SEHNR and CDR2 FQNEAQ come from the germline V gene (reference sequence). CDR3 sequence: CASSLDTGWRTEAFF. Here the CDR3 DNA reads TGTGCCAGCAGCTTAGATACAGGTTGGCGGACTGAAGCTTTCTTT. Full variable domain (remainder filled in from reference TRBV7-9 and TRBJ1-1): DTGVSQNPRHKITKRGQNVTFRCDPISEHNRLYWYRQTLGQGPEFLTYFQNEAQLEKSRLLSDRFSAERPKGSFSTLEIQRTEQGDSAMYLCASSLDTGWRTEAFFGQGTRLTVV.

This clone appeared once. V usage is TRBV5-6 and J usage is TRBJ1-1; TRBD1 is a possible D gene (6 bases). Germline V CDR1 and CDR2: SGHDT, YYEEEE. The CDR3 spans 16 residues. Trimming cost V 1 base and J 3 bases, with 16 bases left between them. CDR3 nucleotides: TGTGCCAGCAGCTTGTACAAAGGGACAAAGTACACTGAAGCTTTCTTT. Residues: CASSLYKGTKYTEAFF.

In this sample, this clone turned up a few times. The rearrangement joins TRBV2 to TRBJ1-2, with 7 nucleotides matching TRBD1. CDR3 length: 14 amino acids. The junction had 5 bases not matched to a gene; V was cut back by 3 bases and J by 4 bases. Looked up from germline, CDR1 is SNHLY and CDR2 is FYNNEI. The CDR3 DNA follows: TGTGCCAGCAGTGAGGGGACAGTGGGCTATGGCTACACCTTC. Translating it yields CASSEGTVGYGYTF.

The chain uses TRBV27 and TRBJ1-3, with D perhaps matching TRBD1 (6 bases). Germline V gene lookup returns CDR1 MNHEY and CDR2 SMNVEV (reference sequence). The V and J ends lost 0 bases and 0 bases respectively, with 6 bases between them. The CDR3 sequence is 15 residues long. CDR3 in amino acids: CASSLSGGSGNTIYF. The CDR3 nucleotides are TGTGCCAGCAGTTTATCAGGGGGCTCTGGAAACACCATATATTTT.

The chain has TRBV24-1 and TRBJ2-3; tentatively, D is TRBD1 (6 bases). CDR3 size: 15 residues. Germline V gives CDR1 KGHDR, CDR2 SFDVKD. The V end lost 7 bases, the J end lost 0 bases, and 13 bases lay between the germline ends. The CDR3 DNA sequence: TGTGCCACCAGCCCCCGGGACACGAGCACAGATACGCAGTATTTT. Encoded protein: CATSPRDTSTDTQYF.

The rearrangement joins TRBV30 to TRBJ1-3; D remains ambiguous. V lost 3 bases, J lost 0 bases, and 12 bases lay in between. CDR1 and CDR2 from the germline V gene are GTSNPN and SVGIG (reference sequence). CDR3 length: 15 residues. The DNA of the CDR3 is TGTGCCTGGAGCGCGAGGTGGAACTCTGGAAACACCATATATTTT. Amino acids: CAWSARWNSGNTIYF.

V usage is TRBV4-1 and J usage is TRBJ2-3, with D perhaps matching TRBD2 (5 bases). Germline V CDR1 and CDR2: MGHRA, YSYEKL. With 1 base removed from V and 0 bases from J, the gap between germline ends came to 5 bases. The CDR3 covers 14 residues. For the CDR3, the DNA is TGCGCCAGCAGCCAAGCGGGGAGCACAGATACGCAGTATTTT. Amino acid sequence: CASSQAGSTDTQYF.

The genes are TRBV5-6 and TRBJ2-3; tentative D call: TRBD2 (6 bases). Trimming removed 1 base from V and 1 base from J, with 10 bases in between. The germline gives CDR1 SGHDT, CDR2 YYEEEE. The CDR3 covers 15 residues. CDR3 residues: CASSLYQRGTDTQYF. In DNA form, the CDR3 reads TGTGCCAGCAGCTTGTATCAGCGGGGCACAGATACGCAGTATTTT.